This T cell receptor (beta chain) was sequenced in a study of cytotoxic CD8 clonotypes in ibrutinib-treated CLL. This CDR3 has 15 residues. Trimming took off 1 base at V and 0 bases at J, with 11 bases between the two ends. Germline V gives CDR1 SGHDT, CDR2 YYEEEE. The data were produced by immunoSEQ multiplex PCR, yet TCRdb's version contains in-frame clones alone and is incomplete. The sample lists some 200,000 clones, approximately 72% occurring once. Sequences were derived from PBMCs, sampled after 24 months of ibrutinib treatment. This chain links TRBV5-6 with TRBJ2-7; TRBD2 is a possible D gene (6 bases). This TCR came from a human donor with chronic lymphocytic leukemia. The CDR3 here is CASSLTSLGSYEQYF. CDR3 DNA: TGTGCCAGCAGCTTGACTAGCTTGGGCTCCTACGAGCAGTACTTC.